Included here is one T cell receptor (beta chain) sequence, with context. What it recognizes is unknown. This CDR3 is 14 amino acids long. Germline trimming cut 2 bases from V and 4 bases from J; bases unmatched to any gene: 3. The germline CDR1 and CDR2 sequences are SGHRS and YFSETQ. Assay used: immunoSEQ multiplex PCR; TCRdb lists only in-frame clones, some missing. The sample lists tens of thousands of clones, over 75% seen once, with over 12% in the top ten. This sample was included in a study of T cell responses to AZD1222 COVID-19 vaccine. Study observations and caveats: Reportedly, nearly half of unique spike TCRs recognized epitopes outside B.1.351/B.1.1.7 mutations.

The sequencing used peripheral blood, collected on day 0 of AZD1222 vaccination. The J gene is TRBJ1-3, the V gene TRBV5-1; 7 bases agree with TRBD1. This TCR was recovered from an adult in good health. The CDR3 region has the DNA TGCGCCAGCAGCTTATTACAGGGGGGAAACACCATATATTTT. Its translation: CASSLLQGGNTIYF.